This passage covers 26 T cell receptor beta chains from one sample sequenced in a study of cytomegalovirus exposure and HLA in healthy donors (dated by TCRdb to the late 2010s). Library preparation employed the immunoSEQ multiplex PCR assay. For the multiplex PCR, a mixture combining 60 forward primers for TCR Vbeta segments and 13 reverse primers for TCR Jbeta segments was used. Sourced from immuneACCESS, this table was stored by TCRdb with only in-frame sequences that have V and J called. A share of the clones is absent; for the studies checked, an unresolved V gene accounts for under half, and the remainder has no known explanation. The sample has under 200,000 clones on record, about three quarters of them singletons. Clones ranked in the top ten supply 1.5% of the sample. Sequencing used PBMCs. Receptors were obtained from a girl under 18 in good health and CMV-seronegative.

This clone was observed a few times. This chain uses TRBV5-4 with TRBJ1-5; D remains unclear. This CDR3 is 14 amino acids long. The ends were cut back, 0 bases at V and 1 base at J, with 5 bases in the middle. Germline CDR1 reads SGHNT; CDR2 reads YYREEE (reference sequence). CDR3 in DNA: TGTGCCAGCAGCTTGGAGAGCAGCAATCAGCCCCAGCATTTT. It yields the protein CASSLESSNQPQHF. Drawing the rest from reference TRBV5-4 and TRBJ1-5, the complete variable domain is ETGVTQSPTHLIKTRGQQVTLRCSSQSGHNTVSWYQQALGQGPQFIFQYYREEENGRGNFPPRFSGLQFPNYSSELNVNALELDDSALYLCASSLESSNQPQHFGDGTRLSIL.

V and J are TRBV5-1 and TRBJ2-3, with a weak D call TRBD2 (6 bases). Per germline, CDR1 SGHRS and CDR2 YFSETQ. The germline V and J ends were trimmed by 4 bases and 6 bases, with 6 bases remaining between them. The CDR3 loop spans 11 amino acids. The CDR3 sequence is CASSRGDTQYF. The DNA for the CDR3 is TGCGCCAGCAGCCGGGGGGATACGCAGTATTTT. Using reference TRBV5-1 and TRBJ2-3 for the parts outside the CDR3, the full variable domain is KAGVTQTPRYLIKTRGQQVTLSCSPISGHRSVSWYQQTPGQGLQFLFEYFSETQRNKGNFPGRFSGRQFSNSRSEMNVSTLELGDSALYLCASSRGDTQYFGPGTRLTVL.

The chain employs TRBV6-1 and TRBJ1-6; tentatively, D is TRBD1 (6 bases). The V and J ends lost 3 bases and 1 base respectively, with 13 bases between them. From germline, CDR1 is MNHNS and CDR2 SASEGT. The CDR3 contains 17 residues. CDR3 sequence (DNA): TGTGCCAGCAGTGATGTAGGGCAGGGGTCCTATAATTCACCCCTCCACTTT. It yields the protein CASSDVGQGSYNSPLHF.

The sample holds one count of this clone. This chain connects TRBV5-1 to TRBJ2-1; 7 bases line up with TRBD1. J lost 4 bases, V lost 4 bases, and 8 bases had no gene match. Germline values: CDR1 SGHRS, CDR2 YFSETQ. The CDR3 is 15 residues long. CDR3 residues: CASSLPRDSYNEQFF. The CDR3 DNA reads TGCGCCAGCAGCCTCCCCCGGGACAGTTACAATGAGCAGTTCTTC.

The chain has TRBV9 and TRBJ2-7; 7 bases line up with TRBD1. The germline CDR1 and CDR2 sequences are SGDLS and YYNGEE. Trimming took 3 bases from V and 4 from J; bases not matched to a gene: 7. This CDR3 is built from 14 residues. The CDR3 reads CASSAAGGTYEQYF. The CDR3 DNA reads TGTGCCAGCAGCGCGGCAGGGGGTACGTACGAGCAGTACTTC. The variable domain in full, completed from reference TRBV9 and TRBJ2-7, reads DSGVTQTPKHLITATGQRVTLRCSPRSGDLSVYWYQQSLDQGLQFLIQYYNGEERAKGNILERFSAQQFPDLHSELNLSSLELGDSALYFCASSAAGGTYEQYFGPGTRLTVT.

The rearrangement joins TRBV19 to TRBJ1-5; D is undetermined. The V end lost 1 base, the J end lost 0 bases, and 7 bases lay between the germline ends. The germline V gene encodes CDR1 LNHDA and CDR2 SQIVND (reference sequence). The CDR3 runs to 15 residues. For the CDR3, the DNA is TGTGCCAGTAGTATAGGACACCTTAGCAATCAGCCCCAGCATTTT. Its protein is CASSIGHLSNQPQHF.

J is TRBJ2-6 and V is TRBV7-9; no clear D gene. Trimming took 0 bases from V and 0 from J, leaving 9 bases between them. Germline CDR1 and CDR2: SEHNR and FQNEAQ (reference sequence). CDR3 size: 17 residues. The CDR3 nucleotides are TGTGCCAGCAGCTTAGCTGTGGCACGCTCTGGGGCCAACGTCCTGACTTTC. Translation gives CASSLAVARSGANVLTF. The variable domain in full, completed from reference TRBV7-9 and TRBJ2-6, reads DTGVSQNPRHKITKRGQNVTFRCDPISEHNRLYWYRQTLGQGPEFLTYFQNEAQLEKSRLLSDRFSAERPKGSFSTLEIQRTEQGDSAMYLCASSLAVARSGANVLTFGAGSRLTVL.

The chain carries TRBV4-1 and TRBJ2-5, with D uncertain. The CDR3 has 14 residues. From germline, CDR1 is MGHRA and CDR2 YSYEKL. V lost 4 bases and J lost 1, with 10 bases in between. The CDR3 DNA reads TGCGCCAGCAGCCCACCCCCAGGCCAAGAGACCCAGTACTTC. Translation gives CASSPPPGQETQYF.

For the CDR3, the DNA is TGTGCCAGCAGGGTAGCAGAACTTAGCACAGATACGCAGTATTTT. Translation: CASRVAELSTDTQYF. The V and J genes are TRBV7-2 and TRBJ2-3; D not certain. The CDR3 spans 15 residues. CDR1 and CDR2 from the germline V gene are SGHTA and FQGNSA. V was pared by 6 bases and J by 0 bases, with 13 bases between. Looking up the rest from reference TRBV7-2 and TRBJ2-3 gives the full variable domain: GAGVSQSPSNKVTEKGKDVELRCDPISGHTALYWYRQSLGQGLEFLIYFQGNSAPDKSGLPSDRFSAERTGGSVSTLTIQRTQQEDSAVYLCASRVAELSTDTQYFGPGTRLTVL.

The J gene is TRBJ2-7, the V gene TRBV2, with D possibly TRBD1 on 6 matching bases. Trimming took 7 bases from V and 2 from J, leaving 15 bases between them. The CDR3 has 14 residues. In germline, CDR1 is SNHLY, CDR2 FYNNEI. CDR3 nucleotides: TGTGCCAGCACCCAGACAGGACAGCCCTACGAGCAGTACTTC. It yields the protein CASTQTGQPYEQYF.

This chain connects TRBV29-1 to TRBJ2-4; no clear D gene. Per the germline V gene, CDR1 is SQVTM and CDR2 is ANQGSEA. V lost 4 bases and J 0 bases, leaving 13 bases between the germline ends. The CDR3 contains 15 residues. The chain's CDR3 is CSVGTDRLAKNIQYF. CDR3 sequence (DNA): TGCAGCGTTGGTACAGACCGTCTAGCCAAAAACATTCAGTACTTC.

The genes are TRBV5-8 and TRBJ1-2; D is unresolved. This CDR3 contains 15 residues. Trimming removed 5 bases from V and 5 bases from J, with 19 bases in between. Germline loops: CDR1 SGHTS, CDR2 YDEGEE. CDR3 in amino acids: CASSSTWPAGYGYTF. Here the CDR3 DNA reads TGTGCCAGCAGTTCCACCTGGCCGGCGGGGTATGGCTACACCTTC. The full variable domain, in which reference TRBV5-8 and TRBJ1-2 provide the parts outside the CDR3, is EAGVTQSPTHLIKTRGQQATLRCSPISGHTSVYWYQQALGLGLQFLLWYDEGEERNRGNFPPRFSGRQFPNYSSELNVNALELEDSALYLCASSSTWPAGYGYTFGSGTRLTVV.

The rearrangement uses TRBV7-9 and TRBJ2-7, with no clear D. This CDR3 is 12 amino acids long. The V and J ends lost 5 bases and 4 bases respectively, with 9 bases between them. Germline CDR1 reads SEHNR; CDR2 reads FQNEAQ (reference sequence). The CDR3 bases are TGTGCCAGCAGCCCGATCGGGTACGAGCAGTACTTC. It translates to CASSPIGYEQYF.

CDR3 loop: CASSQRGSNQPQHF. CDR3 sequence (DNA): TGTGCCAGCAGCCAGCGGGGCAGCAATCAGCCCCAGCATTTT. This chain links TRBV14 with TRBJ1-5, with a tentative D call TRBD1 (5 bases). Trimming left V 3 bases short and J 1 base short, with 7 bases between. The CDR3 runs 14 residues. Per germline, CDR1 SGHDN and CDR2 FVKESK.

This rearrangement joins TRBV14 to TRBJ2-1; 10 bases fit TRBD2. CDR1 is SGHDN and CDR2 is FVKESK in the germline V gene. V was clipped by 2 bases and J by 4 bases; unmatched bases: 2. The CDR3 is 15 amino acids. The CDR3 spells CASSQRTSGYNEQFF. The CDR3, as DNA: TGTGCCAGCAGCCAACGGACTAGCGGATACAATGAGCAGTTCTTC.

This rearrangement joins TRBV27 to TRBJ1-1; D uncertain. The CDR3 covers 13 residues. Germline V gene data show CDR1 as MNHEY and CDR2 as SMNVEV (reference sequence). V lost 5 bases to trimming and J lost 6 bases, with 13 bases between them. For the CDR3, the DNA is TGTGCCAGCAGTATTACCGGGTGGGCTGAAGCTTTCTTT. As protein: CASSITGWAEAFF.

This sequence joins TRBV7-9 and TRBJ1-4; D is uncertain. Germline V gene sequence: CDR1 SEHNR, CDR2 FQNEAQ (reference sequence). This CDR3 spans 18 amino acids. The V and J ends lost 5 bases and 4 bases respectively, with 23 bases between them. The CDR3 nucleotides read TGTGCCAGCAGCCCGCTTCGGGTGACGGTCGAGTATAATGAAAAACTGTTTTTT. This sequence encodes CASSPLRVTVEYNEKLFF. The complete variable domain, with remaining parts taken from reference TRBV7-9 and TRBJ1-4, reads DTGVSQNPRHKITKRGQNVTFRCDPISEHNRLYWYRQTLGQGPEFLTYFQNEAQLEKSRLLSDRFSAERPKGSFSTLEIQRTEQGDSAMYLCASSPLRVTVEYNEKLFFGSGTQLSVL.

J is TRBJ2-2 and V is TRBV2; D unresolved. CDR1 SNHLY and CDR2 FYNNEI come from the germline V gene. V lost 7 bases and J lost 7, with 16 bases in between. CDR3 size: 14 residues. CDR3: CASTTIIGHGELFF. CDR3 sequence (DNA): TGTGCCAGCACTACGATAATTGGGCACGGGGAGCTGTTTTTT.

The DNA of the CDR3 is TGTGCCAGCAGCTTAGGGGGCGGGGGTCCCTACAATGAGCAGTTCTTC. As protein: CASSLGGGGPYNEQFF. The chain employs TRBV7-6 and TRBJ2-1; TRBD2 matches at 7 bases. This CDR3 contains 16 residues. Germline V gene lookup returns CDR1 SGHVS and CDR2 FNYEAQ. J was trimmed by 2 bases and V by 1 base; bases with no gene match: 5.

Only a few counts were recorded for this clone. The V gene is TRBV6-5, the J gene TRBJ1-5; D not resolved. V was shortened by 5 bases and J by 3 bases, with 8 bases between the two germline ends. The germline CDR1 and CDR2 sequences are MNHEY and SVGAGI. CDR3 length: 13 amino acids. The CDR3 sequence is CASSARANQPQHF. The CDR3 region has the DNA TGTGCCAGCAGTGCGCGGGCCAATCAGCCCCAGCATTTT.

In its sample, this clone was seen a few times. The rearrangement links TRBV4-2 to TRBJ2-7; a weak D match, TRBD2 (5 bases). The CDR3 covers 14 residues. Germline V gene data show CDR1 as LGHNA and CDR2 as YNFKEQ. V gave up 0 bases and J gave up 3 bases, with 9 bases separating them. In DNA form, the CDR3 reads TGTGCCAGCAGCCAAGATCGCACTAGCTACGAGCAGTACTTC. It yields the protein CASSQDRTSYEQYF.

The gene calls are TRBV9 and TRBJ2-5; 10 bases match TRBD1. The CDR3 contains 15 residues. Germline V CDR1 and CDR2: SGDLS, YYNGEE. V was clipped by 3 bases and J by 5 bases; unmatched bases: 7. In DNA, the CDR3 is TGTGCCAGCAGCGCCAACGGACAGGGGGTCGAGACCCAGTACTTC. Translating gives CASSANGQGVETQYF.

J is TRBJ1-2 and V is TRBV4-1; D uncertain. V lost 1 base and J lost 6, with 12 bases in between. The CDR3 is 14 residues long. Germline CDR1 and CDR2: MGHRA and YSYEKL. CDR3 sequence reads: CASSQVTGTHGYTF. CDR3 nucleotides: TGCGCCAGCAGCCAAGTGACGGGAACTCATGGCTACACCTTC.

The J gene is TRBJ2-3, the V gene TRBV6-4, with 7 bases identical to TRBD2. Germline CDR1 and CDR2: MRHNA and SNTAGT. The CDR3 spans 16 residues. With 3 bases clipped from V and 2 bases from J, the junction kept 8 bases outside the gene matches. CDR3 in amino acids: CASSDEGGGVTDTQYF. The CDR3 nucleotides read TGTGCCAGCAGTGATGAAGGCGGGGGTGTCACAGATACGCAGTATTTT.

The gene calls are TRBV19 and TRBJ1-5; D possibly corresponds to TRBD1 (5 bases). The germline CDR1 and CDR2 sequences are LNHDA and SQIVND (reference sequence). The CDR3 runs 13 residues. V dropped 9 bases and J dropped 0 bases, with 9 bases sitting between them. CDR3 region: CASGTYSNQPQHF. DNA of the CDR3: TGTGCCAGCGGGACTTATAGCAATCAGCCCCAGCATTTT.

The chain joins TRBV30 to TRBJ2-1, with 8 nucleotides matching TRBD1. Germline CDR1 GTSNPN, CDR2 SVGIG (reference sequence). The CDR3 totals 14 residues. The V gene end was trimmed by 4 bases and the J gene end by 2 bases; junction bases not matched to a gene: 4. CDR3 sequence (DNA): TGTGCCTGGACTCTGGACAGGGCCTACAATGAGCAGTTCTTC. Residues: CAWTLDRAYNEQFF.